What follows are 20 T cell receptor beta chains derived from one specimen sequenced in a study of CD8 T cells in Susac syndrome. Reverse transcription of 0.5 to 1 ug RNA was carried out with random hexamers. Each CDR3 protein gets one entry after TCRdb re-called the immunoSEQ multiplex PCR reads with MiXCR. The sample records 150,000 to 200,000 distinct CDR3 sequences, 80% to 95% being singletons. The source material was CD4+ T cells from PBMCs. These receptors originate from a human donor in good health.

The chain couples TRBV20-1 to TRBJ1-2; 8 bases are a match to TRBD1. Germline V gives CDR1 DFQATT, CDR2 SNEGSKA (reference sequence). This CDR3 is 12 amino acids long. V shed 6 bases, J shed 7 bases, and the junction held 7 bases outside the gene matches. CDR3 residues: CSAVETGVGYTF. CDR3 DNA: TGCAGTGCCGTCGAGACAGGGGTTGGCTACACCTTC.

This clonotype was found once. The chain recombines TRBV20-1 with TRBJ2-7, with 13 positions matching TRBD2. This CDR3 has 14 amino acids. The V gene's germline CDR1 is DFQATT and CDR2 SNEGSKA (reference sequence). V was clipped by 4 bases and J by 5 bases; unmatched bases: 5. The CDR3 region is CSATTSGGLNEQYF. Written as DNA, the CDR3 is TGCAGTGCTACGACTAGCGGGGGGCTGAACGAGCAGTACTTC.

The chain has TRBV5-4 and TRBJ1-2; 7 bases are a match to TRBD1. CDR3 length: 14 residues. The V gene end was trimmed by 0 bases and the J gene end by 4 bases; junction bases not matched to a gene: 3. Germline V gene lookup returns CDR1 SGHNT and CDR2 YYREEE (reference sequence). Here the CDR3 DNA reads TGTGCCAGCAGCTTGGGACAGGGTAGCTATGGCTACACCTTC. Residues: CASSLGQGSYGYTF.

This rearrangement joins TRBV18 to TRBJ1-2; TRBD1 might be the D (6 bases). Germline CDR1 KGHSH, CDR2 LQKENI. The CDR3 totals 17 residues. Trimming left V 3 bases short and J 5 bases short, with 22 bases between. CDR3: CASSPWGQGSRPYGYTF. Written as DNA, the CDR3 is TGTGCCAGCTCACCCTGGGGGCAGGGATCGCGACCTTATGGCTACACCTTC.

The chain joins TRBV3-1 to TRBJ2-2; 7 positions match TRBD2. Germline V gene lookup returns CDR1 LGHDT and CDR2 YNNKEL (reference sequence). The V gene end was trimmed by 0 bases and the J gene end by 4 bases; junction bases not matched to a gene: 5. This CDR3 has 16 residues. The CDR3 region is CASSQEGLGGTGELFF. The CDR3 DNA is TGTGCCAGCAGCCAAGAAGGACTAGGAGGCACCGGGGAGCTGTTTTTT.

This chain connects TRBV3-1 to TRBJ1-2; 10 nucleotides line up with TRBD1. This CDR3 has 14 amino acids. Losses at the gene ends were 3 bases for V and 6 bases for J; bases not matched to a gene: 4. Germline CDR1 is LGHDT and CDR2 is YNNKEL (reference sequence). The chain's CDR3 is CASSHTGTGDGYTF. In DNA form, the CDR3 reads TGTGCCAGCAGCCATACCGGGACAGGGGATGGCTACACCTTC.

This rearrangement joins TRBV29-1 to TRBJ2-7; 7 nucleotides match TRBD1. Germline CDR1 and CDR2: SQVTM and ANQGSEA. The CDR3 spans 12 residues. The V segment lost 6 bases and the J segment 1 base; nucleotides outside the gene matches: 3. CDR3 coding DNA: TGCAGCGTCCGGGACAGATCCTACGAGCAGTACTTC. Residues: CSVRDRSYEQYF.

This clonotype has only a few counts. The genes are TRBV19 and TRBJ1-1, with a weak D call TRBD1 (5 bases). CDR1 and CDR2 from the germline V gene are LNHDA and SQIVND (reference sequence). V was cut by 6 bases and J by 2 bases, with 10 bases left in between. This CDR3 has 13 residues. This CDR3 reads CASSGTVNTEAFF. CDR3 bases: TGTGCCAGTAGCGGGACGGTTAACACTGAAGCTTTCTTT. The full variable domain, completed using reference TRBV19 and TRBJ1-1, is DGGITQSPKYLFRKEGQNVTLSCEQNLNHDAMYWYRQDPGQGLRLIYYSQIVNDFQKGDIAEGYSVSREKKESFPLTVTSAQKNPTAFYLCASSGTVNTEAFFGQGTRLTVV.

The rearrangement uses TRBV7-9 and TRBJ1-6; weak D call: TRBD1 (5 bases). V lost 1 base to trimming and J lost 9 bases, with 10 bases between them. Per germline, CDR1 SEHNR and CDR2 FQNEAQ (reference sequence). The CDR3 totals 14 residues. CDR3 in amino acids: CASSLEGIRSPLHF. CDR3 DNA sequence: TGTGCCAGCAGCTTAGAGGGGATCCGTTCACCCCTCCACTTT.

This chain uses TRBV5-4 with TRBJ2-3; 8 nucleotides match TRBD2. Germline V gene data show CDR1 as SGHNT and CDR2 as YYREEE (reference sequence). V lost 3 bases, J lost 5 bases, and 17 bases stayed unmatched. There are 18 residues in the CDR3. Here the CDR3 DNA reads TGTGCCAGCAGCTCCCGGGGGGTGGTAGCGGGGTTTCGAGATACGCAGTATTTT. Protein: CASSSRGVVAGFRDTQYF.

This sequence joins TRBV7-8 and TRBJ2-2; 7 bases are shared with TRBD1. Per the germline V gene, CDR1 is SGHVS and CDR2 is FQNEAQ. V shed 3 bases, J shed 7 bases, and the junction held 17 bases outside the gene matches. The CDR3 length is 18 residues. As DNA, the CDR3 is TGTGCCAGCAGCTTGGGATGGGGTTCACAGGGGCGCGGCGGGGAGCTGTTTTTT. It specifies CASSLGWGSQGRGGELFF. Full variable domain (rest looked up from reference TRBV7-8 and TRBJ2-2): GAGVSQSPRYKVAKRGQDVALRCDPISGHVSLFWYQQALGQGPEFLTYFQNEAQLDKSGLPSDRFFAERPEGSVSTLKIQRTQQEDSAVYLCASSLGWGSQGRGGELFFGEGSRLTVL.

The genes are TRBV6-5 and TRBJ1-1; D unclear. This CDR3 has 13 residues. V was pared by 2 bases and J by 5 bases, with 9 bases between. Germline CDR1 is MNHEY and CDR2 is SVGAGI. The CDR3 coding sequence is TGTGCCAGCAGTTACAGTCTTCGGACTGAAGCTTTCTTT. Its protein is CASSYSLRTEAFF.

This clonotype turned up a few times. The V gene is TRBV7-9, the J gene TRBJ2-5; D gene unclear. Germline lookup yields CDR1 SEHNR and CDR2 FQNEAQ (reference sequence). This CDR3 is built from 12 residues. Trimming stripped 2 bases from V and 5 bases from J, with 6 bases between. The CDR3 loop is CASSLNLETQYF. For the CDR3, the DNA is TGTGCCAGCAGCTTAAATTTGGAGACCCAGTACTTC.

The CDR3 DNA reads TGCGCCAGCAGCCAAGAAGCCCCCTTTGCGGGGCAGGGCAACGTCAATGAGCAGTTCTTC. Translated: CASSQEAPFAGQGNVNEQFF. The chain uses TRBV4-1 and TRBJ2-1; tentatively, D is TRBD2 (6 bases). This CDR3 contains 20 residues. CDR1 and CDR2 from the germline V gene are MGHRA and YSYEKL. V was cut by 0 bases and J by 6 bases, with 27 bases left in between.

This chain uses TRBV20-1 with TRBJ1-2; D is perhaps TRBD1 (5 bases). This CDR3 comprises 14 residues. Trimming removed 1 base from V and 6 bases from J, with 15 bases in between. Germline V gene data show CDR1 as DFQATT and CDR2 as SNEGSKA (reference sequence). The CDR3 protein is CSARARGGPDGYTF. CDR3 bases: TGCAGTGCTAGAGCCCGTGGGGGACCGGATGGCTACACCTTC.

The CDR3 DNA is TGTGCCAGCCAAACTCAGGGGAACACTGAAGCTTTCTTT. This translates into CASQTQGNTEAFF. The chain employs TRBV3-1 and TRBJ1-1; maybe TRBD1 (5 bases). Germline V gene lookup returns CDR1 LGHDT and CDR2 YNNKEL (reference sequence). With 8 bases removed from V and 1 base from J, the gap between germline ends came to 11 bases. The CDR3 extends over 13 amino acids. Full variable domain (remainder filled in from reference TRBV3-1 and TRBJ1-1): DTAVSQTPKYLVTQMGNDKSIKCEQNLGHDTMYWYKQDSKKFLKIMFSYNNKELIINETVPNRFSPKSPDKAHLNLHINSLELGDSAVYFCASQTQGNTEAFFGQGTRLTVV.

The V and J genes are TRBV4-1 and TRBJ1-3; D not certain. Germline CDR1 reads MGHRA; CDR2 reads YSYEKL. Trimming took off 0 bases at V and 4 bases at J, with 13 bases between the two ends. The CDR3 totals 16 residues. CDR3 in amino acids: CASSQDPQSHGNTIYF. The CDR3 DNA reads TGCGCCAGCAGCCAAGATCCCCAATCCCACGGAAACACCATATATTTT.

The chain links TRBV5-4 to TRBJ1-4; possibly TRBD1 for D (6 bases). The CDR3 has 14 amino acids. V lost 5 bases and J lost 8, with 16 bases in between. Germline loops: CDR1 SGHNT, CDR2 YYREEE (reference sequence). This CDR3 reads CASRSGTRIEKLFF. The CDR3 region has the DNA TGTGCCAGCAGGTCCGGGACACGGATCGAAAAACTGTTTTTT.

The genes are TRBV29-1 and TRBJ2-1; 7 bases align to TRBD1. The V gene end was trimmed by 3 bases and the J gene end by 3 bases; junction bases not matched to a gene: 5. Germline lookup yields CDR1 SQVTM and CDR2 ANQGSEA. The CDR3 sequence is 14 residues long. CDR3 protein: CSVEGQTHYNEQFF. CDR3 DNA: TGCAGCGTTGAGGGACAGACCCACTACAATGAGCAGTTCTTC.

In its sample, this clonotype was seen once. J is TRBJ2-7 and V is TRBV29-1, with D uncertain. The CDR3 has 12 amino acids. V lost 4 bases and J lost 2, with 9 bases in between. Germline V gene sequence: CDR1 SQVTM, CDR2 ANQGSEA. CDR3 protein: CSVVLPTYEQYF. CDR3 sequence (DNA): TGCAGCGTTGTACTACCGACCTACGAGCAGTACTTC.